This T cell receptor (beta chain) is drawn from a study of cytomegalovirus exposure and HLA in healthy donors (dated by TCRdb to about 2017). Regarding the complete study: In an earlier analysis of some 610 of the donors, about 260 Gb of sequence data and 90 million to 130 million unique TCR beta sequences from about 190 million T cells were reported. A separate validation cohort of 100 to 150 different subjects was used in addition to the roughly 700-subject first cohort. To decide whether each TCR beta V gene segment behaved as functional or pseudogenic, an earlier analysis of some 600 of the donors relied on high-throughput TCR beta sequencing. Genome-wide SNP genotypes for about 60% of the roughly 670 donors were used in a later genetic analysis, which treated that subset as a discovery cohort. A later analysis re-analyzed previously published TCR beta repertoires from approximately 670 donors and added high-resolution HLA genotyping to study TCR occurrence patterns. Several DR-DQ haplotypes were handled as single units for association and clustering because linkage in the cohort was strong. Typing coverage varied by locus: roughly 629-640 donors for A, B, C, DRB1 and DQB1; roughly 520 for DQA1; approximately 570 for DPA1; roughly 470 for DPB1. The later analysis used no new phenotypic data to find candidate immune exposures, relying instead on TCR beta sequences and their occurrence across donors. The study profiled the T cell repertoires of about 640 subjects by immunosequencing and related them to cytomegalovirus serostatus. The study aimed to test whether signatures of past pathogen exposure could be identified by cataloging public T cell receptors. An early release covering roughly 600 HLA-typed donors comprised roughly 300 gigabases of sequencing data and around 86 million unique TCR sequences. Among several hundred genotyped donors of the cohort, an average of about 240,000 unique TCR beta nucleotide sequences was sequenced per donor, of which about 19% were non-productive. All discovery cohort repertoires had been generated using a single sequencing platform. To predict cytomegalovirus infection status, the study combined high-throughput TCR immunosequencing, statistical association of individual TCRs with disease status, and machine learning. Of the roughly 400 genotyped donors, roughly 76% were placed in the genetic ancestry cluster associated with self-reported Caucasian donors. HLA typing covered class I and class II loci at four-digit resolution. Donor age, sex, ethnicity and CMV serostatus were compiled together with the repertoire data.

Summary of the overall study and its limitations: Because HLA typing was unavailable for some donors at each locus, only the typed subset was used in association tests. In a later analysis, the rate of TCR association differed among HLA loci, with DRB1 alleles having the most associated TCRs and HLA-C alleles having the fewest. A further reported finding was that TCR beta sequences accurately predicted the HLA-A and HLA-B alleles for most subjects in the first cohort. In a later analysis, 16,951 TCR beta sequences were associated with specific HLA alleles at a false discovery rate of 0.05. Most TCR sequences were seen in very few donors, while some public TCRs were found in many individuals. The cohort was sequenced for TCR beta chains only, and without alpha or paired-chain data the features that could be detected were limited. In a later genetic analysis, fewer N-insertions in productive TCRs were reported among donors in an Asian-associated ancestry cluster than the roughly 700-donor mean. A group of highly shared sequence variants was considered likely to be a technical artifact of the sequencing pipeline. Correlated functional status among segregating V segments might be attributable to linkage disequilibrium, but an unknown experimental factor could not be ruled out. According to a later analysis, most CMV-associated TCR beta chains appeared to be HLA-restricted, and the HLA associations seemed to be driven largely by CMV exposure. In an earlier analysis of roughly 560 of the donors, most TCR beta V segments were observed in productive rearrangements about 90% or about 30% of the time, broadly matching IMGT annotations. Sequencing depth was assumed to be roughly uniform across donors in the presence/absence analyses, though that assumption may not hold. The earlier analysis of about 600 of the donors excluded over 15 rarely observed V segments, including chromosome 9 orphons, because counts were too low. The study gave a list of 150 to 200 TCR beta chains associated with cytomegalovirus. The classifier was reported to diagnose cytomegalovirus status with high specificity and sensitivity in both the original and validation cohorts. It was suggested by the authors that the approach could potentially be generalized to other disease states and immunological phenotypes. An association between a missense DCLRE1C variant and V-gene and J-gene trimming of TCR beta chains was found in a later genetic analysis and replicated in an independent cohort. Some IMGT-functional V segments, including TRBV6-2 and TRBV6-3, could not be told apart with the 87-base-pair reads, so those segments were excluded. The only immune exposure information available for the cohort was CMV serostatus. A few of the identified cytomegalovirus-associated TCR beta chains were confirmed in vitro to be specific for cytomegalovirus antigens. When HLA alleles, especially DR and DQ, strongly co-occurred, attributing TCR associations to individual alleles was difficult. In a later analysis, HLA-associated TCR beta chains were found to be more clonally expanded and to have lower generation probabilities than equally common non-associated chains. According to a later analysis, parvovirus B19, influenza, CMV and Epstein-Barr virus appeared linked to several top co-occurrence clusters.

Library preparation employed the immunoSEQ multiplex PCR assay. The multiplex PCR relied on a mix of 60 forward primers for TCR Vbeta segments and 13 reverse primers for TCR Jbeta segments. The CDR3 region of rearranged TCR beta genes was amplified from genomic DNA by a multiplex PCR assay. Amplified TCR beta libraries were sequenced as 87-base-pair reads on the Illumina HiSeq System. Per the original workflow: A later analysis tallied roughly 78 million unique TCR beta chains across the 610 or so repertoires, and about 12 million of those chains were shared by two or more donors. Raw reads were error-corrected and collapsed into unique sequences by a nearest-neighbor algorithm in which closely related sequences were merged to remove PCR and sequencing errors. CDR3 sequences were aligned to IMGT reference sequences to assign V, D and J gene segments. Each retained sequence needed at least a six-nucleotide match to both a V gene segment and a J gene segment. Rearrangements were classified as productive when the CDR3 lacked stop codons and remained in frame with V and J, and all other rearrangements were classified as non-productive. CDR3 was defined by IMGT convention, running from the second conserved V-encoded cysteine to the conserved J-encoded phenylalanine. The earlier analysis of about 640 of the donors excluded any sequence lacking an unambiguous match to a single V gene segment. In an earlier analysis of around 590 of the donors, a V segment was called functional when productive rearrangements were above 56.7%, and segregating when the standard deviation between donors exceeded 5%. A statistical classification framework was built for diagnosing cytomegalovirus status from the catalog of TCR beta chain sequences. V and J gene assignment, in a later analysis, came from comparing TCR nucleotide sequences with IMGT/GENE-DB human TR gene sequences. The TCRdist pipeline was used in a later analysis to assign CDR3 sequences and most-parsimonious VDJ recombination scenarios. In a later analysis, every TCR beta chain was defined by the combination of its CDR3 amino acid sequence and its V-gene family, and reads without a unique V-gene family were dropped. As a way to deal with suspected cross-contamination and a sequencing artifact, a later analysis dropped approximately 590 nucleotide sequences that were highly shared and had low generation probability. For each public chain, a later analysis derived a clonal expansion index from normalized ranks of inferred template counts within each repertoire. Generation probabilities in a later analysis came from a VDJ recombination model fitted to out-of-frame rearrangements, and those results were checked against IGoR. In a later analysis, hypergeometric tests were used to score TCR-TCR, TCR-HLA and TCR-CMV co-occurrence, with a repertoire-size bias correction applied to TCR pairs. A later analysis estimated false discovery rates by permuting HLA or CMV assignments 20 times. In a later analysis, co-occurring TCRs were grouped using DBSCAN, and TCRdist sequence similarity was added for clustering within HLA-allele-positive subsets. For co-occurrence clustering, repertoires with fewer than 30,000 or more than 120,000 public chains were excluded, along with four to six repertoires with anomalous nucleotide sharing. TCRdb mirrors the immuneACCESS table, restricted to in-frame sequences. Some clones are absent from its copies; in checked studies, under half trace to an unresolved V gene, and the reason for the others is unknown. V and J calls plus clone size are reproduced from that table; the DNA served to infer D and trimming. In all, the sample holds roughly 170,000 clones, and 80% to 90% of those were seen once. The top ten clones comprise under 5% of the sample.

The cohort consisted of hundreds of healthy bone marrow donors. All cohort members were sampled while nominally healthy, although unrecorded immune exposures were likely present. The donor was CMV seropositive and belonged to the group of around 300 seropositive cohort members. A peripheral blood sample was collected from each donor, and TCR beta sequencing was performed on peripheral blood mononuclear cells. The Qiagen DNeasy Blood Extraction Kit was used to extract genomic DNA from the blood cell samples. Notes on this clone: The antigen this receptor binds is unknown. No much larger clone exists at a distance of one base, and base qualities are not known. The same CDR3 can be traced to other DNA sequences in this sample.

The CDR3 starts with the cysteine, ends with the phenylalanine, and has 13 residues. Of all the DNA, just the CDR3 is kept, 39 bases in frame from base 1. V drops 0 bases and J drops 5 bases, leaving 7 bases in between. The germline V gene sets CDR1 to MNHEY and CDR2 to SVGAGI. This TCR was recovered from a girl aged 5-17 years in good health and CMV-seropositive. The chain uses TRBV6-5 and TRBJ1-1; a confident D gene designation cannot be given. Specimen: PBMCs. DNA sequence: TGTGCCAGCAGTTACTCGCGCGATACTGAAGCTTTCTTT. This encodes CASSYSRDTEAFF.